The rows below give T cell receptor beta chains drawn from one sample of a study of blood T cell repertoires in COVID-19. Sequenced by immunoSEQ multiplex PCR; TCRdb stores in-frame clones only, minus some. The sample holds 200,000 to 300,000 clones, around 81% seen once. The specimen was peripheral blood. These receptors came from a woman aged 60-70 years with active or convalescent COVID-19. Each CDR3 is given without its conserved first and last residue. Fields, in order: V gene, J gene, CDR3 protein.

>TRBV29-1|TRBJ1-4
SVAVMAAHNEKLF
>TRBV5-1|TRBJ2-5
ASSSIGQPRETQY
>TRBV10-3|TRBJ2-2
AIRGDTNTGELF
>TRBV13|TRBJ2-1
ASSLGLIAGVYNEQF
>TRBV2|TRBJ2-5
ASSRGLQETQY
>TRBV10-3|TRBJ2-3
AISAAGAGGVDTQY
>TRBV5-1|TRBJ1-6
ASSLADSENSPLH
>TRBV28|TRBJ1-5
ASSLPGSNQPQH
>TRBV19|TRBJ2-2
ASSPRGGAGELF
>TRBV2|TRBJ1-1
ASSIRQGLSTEAF
>TRBV5-5|TRBJ1-1
ASHSGQGRTEAF
>TRBV21-1|TRBJ2-4
ASSKPGLAGGGKAKNIQY
>TRBV29-1|TRBJ2-1
SVPGGPSSYNEQF
>TRBV4-1|TRBJ1-5
ASSQEPTGGQPQH
>TRBV2|TRBJ2-3
ASNGLAGGGTDTQY
>TRBV10-3|TRBJ1-4
AISESSRLDRGGAEREKLF
>TRBV21-1|TRBJ1-1
ASSKAFRTGEDTEAF
>TRBV10-3|TRBJ1-1
AISGRQANTEAF
>TRBV5-6|TRBJ2-5
ASSLYWVAGDQETQY
>TRBV5-1|TRBJ2-1
ASSTPPMTSGRSGEQF
>TRBV2|TRBJ2-3
ASRGLAVDTQY
>TRBV28|TRBJ2-1
ASSPRLSHVSYNEQF
>TRBV20-1|TRBJ1-1
SARGDTEAF
>TRBV27|TRBJ2-7
ASSTTSRTYEQY
>TRBV7-9|TRBJ1-1
ASSLDGGGTEAF
>TRBV11-3|TRBJ1-2
ASSLGQGDYGYT
>TRBV11-3|TRBJ1-1
ASSLSSAYTEAF
>TRBV19|TRBJ2-2
ASSGTTIRTGELF